What follows are 19 T cell receptor beta chains derived from one specimen sequenced in a study of blood T cells in healthy people across ages. The authors ran a second PCR of roughly 6 to 12 cycles using a sample-barcoded 5' primer and a J-beta primer mix. TCRdb re-derived calls from the 5' RACE reads in MiXCR, one entry per CDR3 protein. Here the sample spans under 800,000 distinct CDR3 sequences, roughly 47% being singletons. Sequencing was performed on blood. The receptor set was obtained from a woman aged 55-75 years in good health.

The V call is TRBV7-9, the J call TRBJ2-1, with 7 bases lining up with TRBD1. After removal of 5 bases from V and 3 bases from J, the junction contained 19 bases not matched to a gene. Germline CDR1 is SEHNR and CDR2 is FQNEAQ (reference sequence). The CDR3 is 19 residues long. CDR3 protein: CASSGKVGSPGQNYNEQFF. CDR3 bases: TGTGCCAGCAGCGGAAAAGTTGGGTCGCCGGGACAGAACTACAATGAGCAGTTCTTC.

The gene calls are TRBV9 and TRBJ2-1; TRBD2 matches 7 bases. From germline, CDR1 is SGDLS and CDR2 YYNGEE. The CDR3 extends over 16 amino acids. V shed 0 bases, J shed 13 bases, and the junction held 16 bases outside the gene matches. CDR3 in DNA: TGTGCCAGCAGCGTAGGACTAGCCTCGGGAAAAGAGACCCAGTTCTTC. It encodes CASSVGLASGKETQFF.

This clonotype was recorded at least ten times. This rearrangement joins TRBV6-5 to TRBJ2-7; tentative D call: TRBD2 (5 bases). Per the germline V gene, CDR1 is MNHEY and CDR2 is SVGAGI. CDR3 size: 15 residues. Trimming took off 5 bases at V and 0 bases at J, with 14 bases between the two ends. CDR3 coding DNA: TGTGCCAGCAGTATCGGACTGTACGGCTCCTACGAGCAGTACTTC. Its translation is CASSIGLYGSYEQYF.

This clonotype occurred a few times. The rearrangement links TRBV6-5 to TRBJ2-6, with D unclear. The germline CDR1 and CDR2 sequences are MNHEY and SVGAGI. This CDR3 has 15 residues. The ends were cut back, 2 bases at V and 0 bases at J, with 5 bases in the middle. CDR3 in DNA: TGTGCCAGCAGTTACGCCGACTCTGGGGCCAACGTCCTGACTTTC. This translates into CASSYADSGANVLTF.

The chain recombines TRBV12-3 or TRBV12-4 with TRBJ1-2, with D possibly TRBD1 on 6 matching bases. With 5 bases removed from V and 4 bases from J, the gap between germline ends came to 17 bases. The CDR3 length is 15 residues. CDR3 sequence: CASSPGGAEIYGYTF. The CDR3 DNA is TGTGCCAGCAGTCCGGGGGGGGCCGAGATCTATGGCTACACCTTC.

This chain joins TRBV1 and TRBJ2-7; the D call in the table, TRBD1, was not verified against the DNA. TRBV1 corresponds to a pseudogene. This CDR3 is built from 15 residues. CDR3 residues: CTSGRWTVSSNVQYF. The CDR3 bases are TGCACCAGCGGTAGATGGACAGTGTCTTCAAACGTTCAGTACTTC.

CDR3 residues: CSVDPGQINYGYTF. The CDR3 DNA is TGCAGCGTTGACCCGGGACAGATTAACTATGGCTACACCTTC. The rearrangement links TRBV29-1 to TRBJ1-2; the match to TRBD1 covers 7 bases. CDR3 size: 14 residues. Germline V lookup: CDR1 SQVTM, CDR2 ANQGSEA. V lost 3 bases and J lost 1; bases outside the gene matches: 5.

The table lists this clonotype with a few counts. The chain carries TRBV30 and TRBJ2-3; 8 bases line up with TRBD2. The CDR3 is 14 residues long. Germline CDR1 GTSNPN, CDR2 SVGIG (reference sequence). The ends lost 7 bases at V and 3 bases at J; junction bases unmatched: 9. CDR3 sequence (DNA): TGTGCCTCGACGAGCGGGGGTTTGACAGATACGCAGTATTTT. Its protein product is CASTSGGLTDTQYF.

This clonotype was counted a few times. The chain employs TRBV4-3 and TRBJ2-1; 8 bases are a match to TRBD2. The J segment lost 4 bases and the V segment lost 1 base, leaving 3 bases of the junction unmatched. Germline V lookup: CDR1 LGHNA, CDR2 YSLEER. This CDR3 has 15 residues. CDR3 nucleotides: TGCGCCAGCAGCCAAGGACTAGCGAAATACAATGAGCAGTTCTTC. Translation: CASSQGLAKYNEQFF.

CDR3 nucleotides: TGTGCCAGCTCACCTATGGAGGGGGCGAACACCGGGGAGCTGTTTTTT. This sequence encodes CASSPMEGANTGELFF. This chain uses TRBV18 with TRBJ2-2; D tentatively fits TRBD1 or TRBD2 (6 bases each). Between the trimmed V and J ends, which lost 3 bases and 0 bases, there was a span of 11 bases. The CDR3 covers 16 residues. Germline CDR1 reads KGHSH; CDR2 reads LQKENI.

CDR3 sequence: CASRLSGTGPYNEQYF. The CDR3 DNA is TGTGCCAGCAGATTAAGCGGGACAGGGCCCTACAATGAGCAGTACTTC. The chain uses TRBV7-2 and TRBJ2-5; 9 nucleotides line up with TRBD1. The CDR3 is 16 amino acids. The V gene's germline CDR1 is SGHTA and CDR2 FQGNSA. J gave up 11 bases and V 6 bases, and 19 bases lay outside the gene matches. The full variable domain, in which reference TRBV7-2 and TRBJ2-5 provide the parts outside the CDR3, is GAGVSQSPSNKVTEKGKDVELRCDPISGHTALYWYRQSLGQGLEFLIYFQGNSAPDKSGLPSDRFSAERTGGSVSTLTIQRTQQEDSAVYLCASRLSGTGPYNEQYFGPGTRLLVL.

This rearrangement joins TRBV20-1 to TRBJ1-1; 7 nucleotides match TRBD1. Germline loops: CDR1 DFQATT, CDR2 SNEGSKA (reference sequence). This CDR3 has 14 residues. With 5 bases clipped from V and 2 bases from J, the junction kept 8 bases outside the gene matches. The CDR3 nucleotides are TGCAGTGCTCGGACAGGCCTTTTTAACACTGAAGCTTTCTTT. Its translation: CSARTGLFNTEAFF.

As to this clonotype: A read error may explain this, as a much larger clone is one base away. The rearrangement joins TRBV7-2 to TRBJ2-4; D gene unclear. Germline V gene lookup returns CDR1 SGHTA and CDR2 FQGNSA. Trimming took 7 bases from V and 13 from J, leaving 23 bases between them. CDR3 size: 14 residues. The DNA for the CDR3 is TGTGCCAGCATCCCCTCCATTTCCTACAATGAGCAGTACTTC. Amino acid sequence: CASIPSISYNEQYF.

J is TRBJ2-1 and V is TRBV24-1; 7 nucleotides line up with TRBD2. CDR1 is KGHDR and CDR2 is SFDVKD in the germline V gene. J lost 0 bases, V lost 1 base, and 5 bases had no gene match. This CDR3 is built from 17 residues. The CDR3 nucleotides are TGTGCCACCAGTGATTTCCTAGGGGAGGGCTCCTACAATGAGCAGTTCTTC. Its protein product is CATSDFLGEGSYNEQFF.

This clonotype was found a few times. An end of the junction differs from the germline gene, which may be a read error. The V and J genes are TRBV28 and TRBJ2-3; D ambiguous. The length of the CDR3 is 14 residues. Looked up from germline, CDR1 is MDHEN and CDR2 is SYDVKM. The DNA for the CDR3 is TGTGCCAGCAGAATGACGACAACCACAGATGCGCAGTATTTT. It codes for CASRMTTTTDAQYF.

V and J are TRBV6-1 and TRBJ2-5; 10 nucleotides agree with TRBD2. The J call may be incorrect, as the DNA end agrees better with TRBJ2-7. The germline gives CDR1 MNHNS, CDR2 SASEGT. The CDR3 totals 19 residues. CDR3 bases: TGTGCCAGCAGCCTCCCCTCATCCGGGACTAGCGTTCGGGATAGCGAGCAGTACTTC. This gives the protein CASSLPSSGTSVRDSEQYF.

The CDR3 DNA is TGTGCCAGCGTTCGTTATGGGGCATTCGACTCTGGGGCCAACGTCCTGACTTTC. This encodes CASVRYGAFDSGANVLTF. The chain uses TRBV6-5 and TRBJ2-6, with D possibly being TRBD1 (5 bases). The CDR3 consists of 18 residues. Germline V gene data show CDR1 as MNHEY and CDR2 as SVGAGI. The V gene lost 8 bases and the J gene lost 0 bases, with 20 bases spanning the gap.

This clonotype was seen only once. This sequence joins TRBV27 and TRBJ2-1, with 8 positions matching TRBD1. The CDR3 is made up of 15 amino acids. V dropped 5 bases and J dropped 4; count of bases not matched to a gene: 7. Germline assignment: CDR1 MNHEY and CDR2 SMNVEV (reference sequence). The CDR3: CASSPSRQGYNEQFF. CDR3 coding DNA: TGTGCCAGCAGTCCATCGCGACAGGGGTACAATGAGCAGTTCTTC.

This clonotype turned up a few times. The chain recombines TRBV4-2 with TRBJ2-1; D is unclear. The J call is doubtful: the DNA matches TRBJ2-7 better. Looked up from germline, CDR1 is LGHNA and CDR2 is YNFKEQ. The CDR3 extends over 17 amino acids. In nucleotides, the CDR3 is TGTGCCAGCAGCCAAGATCGAAGGGTTAGCTCCTACAATGAGCAGTACTTC. Its translation: CASSQDRRVSSYNEQYF.